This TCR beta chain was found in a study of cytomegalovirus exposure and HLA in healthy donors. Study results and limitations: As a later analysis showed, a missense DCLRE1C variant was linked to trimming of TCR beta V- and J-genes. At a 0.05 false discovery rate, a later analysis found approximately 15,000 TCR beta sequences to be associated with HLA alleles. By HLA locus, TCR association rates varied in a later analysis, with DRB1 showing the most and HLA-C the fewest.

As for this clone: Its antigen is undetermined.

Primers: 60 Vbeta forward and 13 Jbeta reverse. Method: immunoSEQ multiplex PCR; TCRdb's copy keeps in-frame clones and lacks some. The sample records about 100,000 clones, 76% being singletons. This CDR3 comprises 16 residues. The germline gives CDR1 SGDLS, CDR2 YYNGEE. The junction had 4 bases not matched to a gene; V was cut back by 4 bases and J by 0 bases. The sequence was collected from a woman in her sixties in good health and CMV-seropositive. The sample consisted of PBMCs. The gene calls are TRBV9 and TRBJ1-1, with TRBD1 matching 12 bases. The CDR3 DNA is TGTGCCAGCAGCACCGGGACAGGGGGCTTGAACACTGAAGCTTTCTTT. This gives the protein CASSTGTGGLNTEAFF.